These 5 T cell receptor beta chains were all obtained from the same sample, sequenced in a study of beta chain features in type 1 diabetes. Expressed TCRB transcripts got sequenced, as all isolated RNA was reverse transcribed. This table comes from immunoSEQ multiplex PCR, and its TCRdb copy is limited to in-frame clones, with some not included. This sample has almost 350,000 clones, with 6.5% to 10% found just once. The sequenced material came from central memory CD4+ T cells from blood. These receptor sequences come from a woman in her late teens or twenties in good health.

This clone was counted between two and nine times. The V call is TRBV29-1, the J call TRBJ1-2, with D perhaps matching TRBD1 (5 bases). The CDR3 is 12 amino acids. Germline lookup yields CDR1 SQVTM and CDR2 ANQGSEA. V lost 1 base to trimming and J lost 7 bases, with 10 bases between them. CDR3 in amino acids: CSVEGGGGGYTF. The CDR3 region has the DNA TGCAGCGTTGAAGGGGGGGGTGGTGGCTACACCTTC.

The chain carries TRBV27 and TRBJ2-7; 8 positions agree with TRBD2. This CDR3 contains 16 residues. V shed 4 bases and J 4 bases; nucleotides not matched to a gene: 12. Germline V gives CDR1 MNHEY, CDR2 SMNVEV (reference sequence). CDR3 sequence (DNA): TGTGCCAGCAGTTGGGGGAGGACTAGCAGAAAATACGAGCAGTACTTC. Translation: CASSWGRTSRKYEQYF.

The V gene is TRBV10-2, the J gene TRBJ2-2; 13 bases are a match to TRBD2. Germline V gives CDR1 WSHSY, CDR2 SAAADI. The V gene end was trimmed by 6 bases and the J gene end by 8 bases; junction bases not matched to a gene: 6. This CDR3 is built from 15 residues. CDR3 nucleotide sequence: TGCGCCAGCAGACTAGCGGGAGGGTCGGATGGGGAGCTGTTTTTT. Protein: CASRLAGGSDGELFF.

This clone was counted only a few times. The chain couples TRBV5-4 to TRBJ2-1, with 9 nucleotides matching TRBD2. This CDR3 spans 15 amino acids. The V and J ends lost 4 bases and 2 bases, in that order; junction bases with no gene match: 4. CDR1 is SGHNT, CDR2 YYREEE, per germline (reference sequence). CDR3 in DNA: TGTGCCAGCAGCCATAGCGGGAGAACCTACAATGAGCAGTTCTTC. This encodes CASSHSGRTYNEQFF.

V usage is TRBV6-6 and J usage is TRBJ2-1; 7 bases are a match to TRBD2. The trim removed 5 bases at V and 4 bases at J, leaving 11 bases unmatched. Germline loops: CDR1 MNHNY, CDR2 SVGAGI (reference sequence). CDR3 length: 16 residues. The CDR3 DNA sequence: TGTGCCAGCAGTCCCCAGGGAGGGAGCGGGTACAATGAGCAGTTCTTC. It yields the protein CASSPQGGSGYNEQFF.